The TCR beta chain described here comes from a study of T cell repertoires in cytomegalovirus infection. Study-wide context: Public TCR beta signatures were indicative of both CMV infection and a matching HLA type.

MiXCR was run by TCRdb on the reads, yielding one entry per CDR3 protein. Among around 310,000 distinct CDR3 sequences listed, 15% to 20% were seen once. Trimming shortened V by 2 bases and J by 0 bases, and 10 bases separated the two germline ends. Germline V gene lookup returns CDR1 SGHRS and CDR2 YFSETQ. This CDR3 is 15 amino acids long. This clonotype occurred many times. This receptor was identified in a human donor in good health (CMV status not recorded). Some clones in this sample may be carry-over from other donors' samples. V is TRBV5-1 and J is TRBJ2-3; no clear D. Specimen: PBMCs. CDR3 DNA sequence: TGCGCCAGCAGCTTAGCTACTCCTAGCACAGATACGCAGTATTTT. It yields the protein CASSLATPSTDTQYF. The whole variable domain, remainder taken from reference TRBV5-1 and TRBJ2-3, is KAGVTQTPRYLIKTRGQQVTLSCSPISGHRSVSWYQQTPGQGLQFLFEYFSETQRNKGNFPGRFSGRQFSNSRSEMNVSTLELGDSALYLCASSLATPSTDTQYFGPGTRLTVL.